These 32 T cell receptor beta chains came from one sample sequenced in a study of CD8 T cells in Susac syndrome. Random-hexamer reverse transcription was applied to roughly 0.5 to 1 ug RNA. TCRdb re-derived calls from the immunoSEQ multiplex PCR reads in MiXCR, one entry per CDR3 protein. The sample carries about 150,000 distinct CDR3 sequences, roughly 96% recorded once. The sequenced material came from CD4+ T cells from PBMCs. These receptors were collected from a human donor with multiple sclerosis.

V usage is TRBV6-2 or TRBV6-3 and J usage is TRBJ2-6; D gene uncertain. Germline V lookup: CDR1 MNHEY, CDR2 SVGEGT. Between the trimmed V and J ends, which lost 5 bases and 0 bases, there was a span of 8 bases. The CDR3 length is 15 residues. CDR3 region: CASSLRRSGANVLTF. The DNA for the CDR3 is TGTGCCAGCAGTCTACGACGCTCTGGGGCCAACGTCCTGACTTTC.

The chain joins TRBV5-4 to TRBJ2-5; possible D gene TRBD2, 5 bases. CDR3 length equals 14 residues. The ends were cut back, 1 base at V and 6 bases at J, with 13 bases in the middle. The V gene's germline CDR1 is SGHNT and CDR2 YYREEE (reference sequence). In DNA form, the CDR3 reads TGTGCCAGCAGCTTGCGGCAGGCCGGGAAGACCCAGTACTTC. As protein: CASSLRQAGKTQYF.

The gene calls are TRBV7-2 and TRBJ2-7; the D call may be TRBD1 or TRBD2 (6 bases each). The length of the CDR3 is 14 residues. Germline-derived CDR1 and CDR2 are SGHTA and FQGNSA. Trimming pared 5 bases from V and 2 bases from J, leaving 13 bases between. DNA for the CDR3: TGTGCCAGCAGCCTACAGGGAGGAACCTACGAGCAGTACTTC. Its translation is CASSLQGGTYEQYF.

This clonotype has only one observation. In nucleotides, the CDR3 is TGCAGTGCTACGAGGACAGGAACTAATGAAAAACTGTTTTTT. Its protein product is CSATRTGTNEKLFF. The chain uses TRBV20-1 and TRBJ1-4, with 7 bases identical to TRBD1. The CDR3 is 14 residues long. Trimming at V came to 4 bases and at J to 1 base, leaving 3 bases not matched to a gene. CDR1 and CDR2 from the germline V gene are DFQATT and SNEGSKA (reference sequence).

The CDR3 DNA reads TGTGCCAGCACGAAGCAGGGATCCTATGGAGCTTTCTTT. This translates into CASTKQGSYGAFF. This sequence joins TRBV12-3 or TRBV12-4 and TRBJ1-1; a possible D gene is TRBD1 (5 bases). V lost 7 bases, J lost 10 bases, and 19 bases lay in between. The CDR3 covers 13 residues.

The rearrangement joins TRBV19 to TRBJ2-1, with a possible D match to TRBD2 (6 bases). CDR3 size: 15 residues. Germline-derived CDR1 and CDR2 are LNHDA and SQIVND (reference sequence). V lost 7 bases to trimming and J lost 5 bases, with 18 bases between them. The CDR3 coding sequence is TGTGCCAGTAAGGATGGGCTAGCGTATAACAATGAGCAGTTCTTC. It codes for CASKDGLAYNNEQFF.

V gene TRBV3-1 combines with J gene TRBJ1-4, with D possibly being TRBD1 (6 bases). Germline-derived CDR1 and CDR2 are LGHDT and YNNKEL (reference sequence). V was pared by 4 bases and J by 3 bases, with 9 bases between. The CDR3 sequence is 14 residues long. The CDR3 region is CASSPRGSNEKLFF. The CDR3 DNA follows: TGTGCCAGCAGCCCCAGGGGTTCTAATGAAAAACTGTTTTTT.

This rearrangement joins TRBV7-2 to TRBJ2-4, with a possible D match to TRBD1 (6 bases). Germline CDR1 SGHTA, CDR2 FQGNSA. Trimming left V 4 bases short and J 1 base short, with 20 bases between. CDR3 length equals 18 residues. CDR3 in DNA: TGTGCCAGCAGCTCCAGGACACAGGGTTTCTCGGCCAAAAACATTCAGTACTTC. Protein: CASSSRTQGFSAKNIQYF.

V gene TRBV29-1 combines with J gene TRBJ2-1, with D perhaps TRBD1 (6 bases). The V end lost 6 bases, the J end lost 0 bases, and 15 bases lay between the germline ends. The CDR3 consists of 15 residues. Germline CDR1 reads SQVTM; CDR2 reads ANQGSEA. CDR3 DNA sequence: TGCAGCGTCGAAAGGGGGATGAGCTCCTACAATGAGCAGTTCTTC. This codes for CSVERGMSSYNEQFF.

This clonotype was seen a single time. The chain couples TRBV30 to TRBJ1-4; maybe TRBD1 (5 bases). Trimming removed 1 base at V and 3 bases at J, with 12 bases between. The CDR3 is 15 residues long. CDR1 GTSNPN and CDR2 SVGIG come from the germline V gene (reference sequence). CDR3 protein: CAWSGWGIPNEKLFF. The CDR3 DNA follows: TGTGCCTGGAGTGGCTGGGGGATACCTAATGAAAAACTGTTTTTT. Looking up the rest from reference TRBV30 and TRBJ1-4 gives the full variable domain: SQTIHQWPATLVQPVGSPLSLECTVEGTSNPNLYWYRQAAGRGLQLLFYSVGIGQISSEVPQNLSASRPQDRQFILSSKKLLLSDSGFYLCAWSGWGIPNEKLFFGSGTQLSVL.

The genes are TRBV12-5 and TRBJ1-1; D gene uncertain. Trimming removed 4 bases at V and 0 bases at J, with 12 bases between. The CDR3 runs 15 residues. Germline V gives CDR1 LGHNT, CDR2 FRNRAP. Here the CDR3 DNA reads TGTGCTAGTGGTTCCCCGGACGGCTTGAACACTGAAGCTTTCTTT. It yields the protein CASGSPDGLNTEAFF.

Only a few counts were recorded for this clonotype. The CDR3, as DNA: TGTGCCAGCAGTTTAAGAGCGGCGGAGACCCAGTACTTC. This gives the protein CASSLRAAETQYF. The rearrangement links TRBV12-3 or TRBV12-4 to TRBJ2-5; tentatively, D is TRBD2 (5 bases). The CDR3 extends over 13 amino acids. Trimming left V 2 bases short and J 5 bases short, with 9 bases between.

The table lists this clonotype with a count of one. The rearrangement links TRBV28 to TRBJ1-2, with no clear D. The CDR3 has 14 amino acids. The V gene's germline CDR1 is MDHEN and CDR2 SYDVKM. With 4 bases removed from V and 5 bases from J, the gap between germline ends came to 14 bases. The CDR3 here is CASSSTPGLYGYTF. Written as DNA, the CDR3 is TGTGCCAGCAGTTCAACCCCCGGCCTGTATGGCTACACCTTC.

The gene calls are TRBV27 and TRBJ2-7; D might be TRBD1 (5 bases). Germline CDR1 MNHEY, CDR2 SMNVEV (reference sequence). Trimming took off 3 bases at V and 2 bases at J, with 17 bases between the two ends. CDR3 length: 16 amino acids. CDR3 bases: TGTGCCAGCAGTTTGTCGGGTTACAGGCTTACCTACGAGCAGTACTTC. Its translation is CASSLSGYRLTYEQYF.

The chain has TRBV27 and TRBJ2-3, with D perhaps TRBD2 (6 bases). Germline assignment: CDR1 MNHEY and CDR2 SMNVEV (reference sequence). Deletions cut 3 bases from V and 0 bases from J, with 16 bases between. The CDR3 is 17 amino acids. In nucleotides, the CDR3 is TGTGCCAGCAGTTTCCTCGGGCGGGGCTCTAGCACAGATACGCAGTATTTT. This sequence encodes CASSFLGRGSSTDTQYF.

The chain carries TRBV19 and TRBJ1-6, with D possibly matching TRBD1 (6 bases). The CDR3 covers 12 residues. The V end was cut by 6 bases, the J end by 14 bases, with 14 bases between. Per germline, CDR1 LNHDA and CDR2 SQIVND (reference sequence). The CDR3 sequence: CASSDRQRALHF. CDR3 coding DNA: TGTGCCAGTAGCGACAGGCAGCGGGCCCTCCACTTT.

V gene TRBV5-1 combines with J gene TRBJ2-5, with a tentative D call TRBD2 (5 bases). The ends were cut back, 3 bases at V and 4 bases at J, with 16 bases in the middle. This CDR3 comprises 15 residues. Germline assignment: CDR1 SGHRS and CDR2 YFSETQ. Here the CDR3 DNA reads TGCGCCAGCAGCTCGGACTTCAGAGGTGCAGAGACCCAGTACTTC. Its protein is CASSSDFRGAETQYF.

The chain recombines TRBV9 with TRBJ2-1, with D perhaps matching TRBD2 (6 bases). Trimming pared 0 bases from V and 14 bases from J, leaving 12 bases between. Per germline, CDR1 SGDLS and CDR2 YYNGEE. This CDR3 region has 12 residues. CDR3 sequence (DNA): TGTGCCAGCAGCGTAGTCGGCGGGACTGAGTTCTTC. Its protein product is CASSVVGGTEFF.

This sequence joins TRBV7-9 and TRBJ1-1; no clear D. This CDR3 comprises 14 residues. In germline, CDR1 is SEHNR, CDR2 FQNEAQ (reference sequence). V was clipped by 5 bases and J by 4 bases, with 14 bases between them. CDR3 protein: CASSPQASLTEAFF. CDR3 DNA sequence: TGTGCCAGCAGCCCCCAGGCATCACTCACTGAAGCTTTCTTT.

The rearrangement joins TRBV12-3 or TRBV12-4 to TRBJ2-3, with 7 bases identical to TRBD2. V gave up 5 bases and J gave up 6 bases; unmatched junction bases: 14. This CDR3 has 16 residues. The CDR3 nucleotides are TGTGCCAGCAGTGACACCGGGACTAAAAAGCCGGATACGCAGTATTTT. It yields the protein CASSDTGTKKPDTQYF.

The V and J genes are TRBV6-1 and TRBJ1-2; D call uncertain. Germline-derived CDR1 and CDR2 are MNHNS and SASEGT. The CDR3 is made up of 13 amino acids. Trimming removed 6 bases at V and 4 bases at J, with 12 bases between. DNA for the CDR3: TGTGCCAGCAGGGTGATGGGAATCTATGGCTACACCTTC. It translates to CASRVMGIYGYTF.

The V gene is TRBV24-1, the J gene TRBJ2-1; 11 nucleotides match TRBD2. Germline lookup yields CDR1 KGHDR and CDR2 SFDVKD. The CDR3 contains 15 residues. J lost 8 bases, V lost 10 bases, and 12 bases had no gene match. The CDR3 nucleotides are TGTGCCACTTCTACTACTAGCGGGAGTTTGTATGAGCAGTTCTTC. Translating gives CATSTTSGSLYEQFF.

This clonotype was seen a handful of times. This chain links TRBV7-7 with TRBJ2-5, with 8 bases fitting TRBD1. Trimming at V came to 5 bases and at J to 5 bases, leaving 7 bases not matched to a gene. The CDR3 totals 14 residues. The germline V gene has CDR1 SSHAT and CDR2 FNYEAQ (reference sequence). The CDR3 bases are TGTGCCAGCAGCGTGACAGGGGAAGGGGAGACCCAGTACTTC. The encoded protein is CASSVTGEGETQYF.

The CDR3 DNA is TGTGCCAGCAGACAAACCGGGGAGCTGTTTTTT. Protein: CASRQTGELFF. V is TRBV12-3 or TRBV12-4 and J is TRBJ2-2; no clear D. The germline V and J ends were trimmed by 6 bases and 5 bases, with 4 bases remaining between them. The CDR3 consists of 11 residues.

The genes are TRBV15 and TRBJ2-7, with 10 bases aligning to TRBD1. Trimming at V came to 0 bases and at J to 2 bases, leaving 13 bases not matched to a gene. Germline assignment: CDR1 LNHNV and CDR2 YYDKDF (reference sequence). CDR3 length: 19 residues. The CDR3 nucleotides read TGTGCCACCAGCAGAGATCGCTACGCCCGGACAGGGGGAGCCTACGAGCAGTACTTC. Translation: CATSRDRYARTGGAYEQYF.

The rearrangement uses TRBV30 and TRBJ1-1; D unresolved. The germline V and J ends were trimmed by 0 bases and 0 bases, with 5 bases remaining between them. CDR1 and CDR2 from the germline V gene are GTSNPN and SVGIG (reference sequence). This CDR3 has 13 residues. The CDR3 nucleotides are TGTGCCTGGAGTGTAAGAATGAACACTGAAGCTTTCTTT. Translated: CAWSVRMNTEAFF.

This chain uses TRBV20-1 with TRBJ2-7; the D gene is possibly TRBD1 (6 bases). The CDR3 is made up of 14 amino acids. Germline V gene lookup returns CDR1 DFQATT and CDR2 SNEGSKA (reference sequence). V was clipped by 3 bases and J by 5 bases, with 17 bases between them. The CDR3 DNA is TGCAGTGCTAGCCAGGGGTTCGTAGGGAACGAGCAGTACTTC. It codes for CSASQGFVGNEQYF.

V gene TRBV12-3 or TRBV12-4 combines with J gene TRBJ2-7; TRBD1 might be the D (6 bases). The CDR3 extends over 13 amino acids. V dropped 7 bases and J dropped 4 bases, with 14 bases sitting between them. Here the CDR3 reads CASTPRDIYEQYF. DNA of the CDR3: TGTGCCAGCACTCCCAGGGACATTTACGAGCAGTACTTC.

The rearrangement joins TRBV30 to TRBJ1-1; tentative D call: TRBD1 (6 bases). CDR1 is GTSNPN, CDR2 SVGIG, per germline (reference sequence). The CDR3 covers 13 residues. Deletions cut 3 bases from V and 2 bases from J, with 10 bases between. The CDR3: CAWRGAPNTEAFF. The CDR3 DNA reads TGTGCCTGGAGGGGGGCGCCCAACACTGAAGCTTTCTTT.

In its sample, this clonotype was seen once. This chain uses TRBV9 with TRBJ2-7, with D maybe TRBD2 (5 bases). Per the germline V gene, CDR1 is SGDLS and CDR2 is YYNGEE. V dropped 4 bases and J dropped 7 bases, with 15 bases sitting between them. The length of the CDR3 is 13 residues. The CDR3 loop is CASSPSHSGEQYF. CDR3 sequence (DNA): TGTGCCAGCAGCCCCAGCCATTCGGGAGAGCAGTACTTC. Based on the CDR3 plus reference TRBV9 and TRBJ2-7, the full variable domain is DSGVTQTPKHLITATGQRVTLRCSPRSGDLSVYWYQQSLDQGLQFLIQYYNGEERAKGNILERFSAQQFPDLHSELNLSSLELGDSALYFCASSPSHSGEQYFGPGTRLTVT.

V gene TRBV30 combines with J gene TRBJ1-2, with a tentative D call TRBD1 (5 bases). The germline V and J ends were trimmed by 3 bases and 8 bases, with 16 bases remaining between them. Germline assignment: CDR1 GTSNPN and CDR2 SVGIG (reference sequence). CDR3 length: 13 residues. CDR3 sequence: CAWRGGAALGYTF. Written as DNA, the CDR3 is TGTGCCTGGAGGGGGGGAGCTGCCCTGGGCTACACCTTC.

This CDR3 is CASSSTPGTPNYGYTF. For the CDR3, the DNA is TGTGCCAGCAGCTCCACCCCCGGGACACCTAACTATGGCTACACCTTC. V usage is TRBV7-9 and J usage is TRBJ1-2, with D possibly matching TRBD1 (6 bases). The CDR3 extends over 16 amino acids. V was shortened by 4 bases and J by 0 bases, with 15 bases between the two germline ends. Germline CDR1 SEHNR, CDR2 FQNEAQ (reference sequence). The full variable domain, with the rest looked up from reference TRBV7-9 and TRBJ1-2, is DTGVSQNPRHKITKRGQNVTFRCDPISEHNRLYWYRQTLGQGPEFLTYFQNEAQLEKSRLLSDRFSAERPKGSFSTLEIQRTEQGDSAMYLCASSSTPGTPNYGYTFGSGTRLTVV.